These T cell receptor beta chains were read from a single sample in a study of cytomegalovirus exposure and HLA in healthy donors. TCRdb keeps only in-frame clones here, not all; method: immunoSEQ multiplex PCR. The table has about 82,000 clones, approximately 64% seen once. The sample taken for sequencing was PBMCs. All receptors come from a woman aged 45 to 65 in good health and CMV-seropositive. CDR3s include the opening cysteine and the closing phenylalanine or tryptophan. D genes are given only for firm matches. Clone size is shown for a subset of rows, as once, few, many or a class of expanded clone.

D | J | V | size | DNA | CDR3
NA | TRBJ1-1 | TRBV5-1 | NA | TGCGCCAGCAGCTTGTATGGGGCGACTGAAGCTTTCTTT | CASSLYGATEAFF
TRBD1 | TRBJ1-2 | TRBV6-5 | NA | TGTGCCACCGCACCGGGACAGGGCTATGGCTACACCTTC | CATAPGQGYGYTF
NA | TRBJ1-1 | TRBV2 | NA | TGTGCCAGCAGTGCGAACCCCGGGAATACGAACACTGAAGCTTTCTTT | CASSANPGNTNTEAFF
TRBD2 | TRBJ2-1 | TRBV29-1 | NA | TGCAGCGTTGAAGGTAGCGGGGGGTACAATGAGCAGTTCTTC | CSVEGSGGYNEQFF
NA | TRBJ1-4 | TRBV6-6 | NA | TGTGCCAGCGGTCAGGCGGGGGCCGGGGATGAAAAACTGTTTTTT | CASGQAGAGDEKLFF
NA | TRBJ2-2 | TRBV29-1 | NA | TGCAGCGTCGAAATTCCCGGAGGAAGCGGGTTAGTTCCCGGGGAGCTGTTTTTT | CSVEIPGGSGLVPGELFF
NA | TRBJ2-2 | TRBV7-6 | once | TGTGCCAGCACCTCTGTGGCGGCAGGGCTTGCCGGGGAGCTGTTTTTT | CASTSVAAGLAGELFF
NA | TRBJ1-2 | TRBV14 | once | TGTGCCAGCAGCCAAGTCGGAGGAGGAGGCGGCTACACCTTC | CASSQVGGGGGYTF
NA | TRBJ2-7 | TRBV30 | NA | TGTGCCTGGAGACGAACAGGAGTCTACGAGCAGTACTTC | CAWRRTGVYEQYF
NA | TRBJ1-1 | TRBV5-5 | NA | TGTGCCAGCAGCCTTGACAGGAAGGGGACTGAAGCTTTCTTT | CASSLDRKGTEAFF
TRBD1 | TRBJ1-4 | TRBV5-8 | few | TGTGCCAGCAGCTTGGGGCAGGGGGCGGTTGAAAAACTGTTTTTT | CASSLGQGAVEKLFF
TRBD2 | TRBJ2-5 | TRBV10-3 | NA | TGTGCCATCAGTGAGGACGGTGGCGGGGGGGCGAAAGAGACCCAGTACTTC | CAISEDGGGGAKETQYF
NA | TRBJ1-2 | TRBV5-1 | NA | TGCGCCAGCGGGGAGGGAAGTCAGCCTATATATGGCTACACCTTC | CASGEGSQPIYGYTF
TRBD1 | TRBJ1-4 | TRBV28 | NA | TGTGCCAGCAGTTTCCAGGGGGCTAATGAAAAACTGTTTTTT | CASSFQGANEKLFF
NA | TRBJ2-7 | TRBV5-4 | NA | TGTGCCAGCAGCTTGGCGGGGGGCCCCTACGAGCAGTACTTC | CASSLAGGPYEQYF
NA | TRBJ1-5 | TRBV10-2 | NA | TGCGCCAGCGGTGGACTAACTCAAAGCAATCAGCCCCAGCATTTT | CASGGLTQSNQPQHF
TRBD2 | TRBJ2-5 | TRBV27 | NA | TGTGCCAGCAGTCCCCTTTTCGCGGGGGATCAAGAGACCCAGTACTTC | CASSPLFAGDQETQYF
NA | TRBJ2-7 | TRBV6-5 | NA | TGTGCCAGCAGTTACTCCGGGGGCGGGGGCTACGAGCAGTACTTC | CASSYSGGGGYEQYF
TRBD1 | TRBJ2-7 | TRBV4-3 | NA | TGCGCCAGCAGCCCGTCCAGGGGGCGCAGCCACGAGCAGTACTTC | CASSPSRGRSHEQYF
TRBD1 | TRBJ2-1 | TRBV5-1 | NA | TGCGCCAGCAGCTCTGCAGTCCGGGACAGGGCATACAATGAGCAGTTCTTC | CASSSAVRDRAYNEQFF
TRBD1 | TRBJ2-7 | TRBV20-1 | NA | TGCAGTGCGGATTACAGGGGAGAGCAGTACTTC | CSADYRGEQYF
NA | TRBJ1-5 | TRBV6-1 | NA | TGTGCCAGCAGTGGGGGGGTTGTGCGTAATCAGCCCCAGCATTTT | CASSGGVVRNQPQHF
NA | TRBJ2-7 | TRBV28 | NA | TGTGCCAGCAGTTTAATAGGGGGCTACGAGCAGTACTTC | CASSLIGGYEQYF
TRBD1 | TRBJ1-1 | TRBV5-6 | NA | TGTGCCAGCAGCCATGGACAGGGGAACACTGAAGCTTTCTTT | CASSHGQGNTEAFF
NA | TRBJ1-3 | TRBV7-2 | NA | TGTGCCAGCAGCTCCCGGACCTCGGGAGGAAACACCATATATTTT | CASSSRTSGGNTIYF
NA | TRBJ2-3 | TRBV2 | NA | TGTGCCAGCAGTGTACAGGGAAACACAGATACGCAGTATTTT | CASSVQGNTDTQYF
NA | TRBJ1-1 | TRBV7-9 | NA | TGTGCCAGCAGCACCTACGGTTCCCCCAACACTGAAGCTTTCTTT | CASSTYGSPNTEAFF
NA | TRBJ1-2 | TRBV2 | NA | TGTGCCAGCAGTGAAGGACAGACTAACTATGGCTACACCTTC | CASSEGQTNYGYTF
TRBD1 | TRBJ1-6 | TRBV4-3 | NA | TGCGCCAGCAGCCAAGATCGGACAGGGTGGAATTCACCCCTCCACTTT | CASSQDRTGWNSPLHF
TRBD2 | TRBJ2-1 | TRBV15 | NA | TGTGCCACCAGCAGAGATAGAATGACTAGCGGGGGGGTTGATGAGCAGTTCTTC | CATSRDRMTSGGVDEQFF
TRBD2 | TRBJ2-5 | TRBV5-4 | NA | TGTGCCAGCAGCTTGTCCCTAGCGGGGGGCCAAGAGACCCAGTACTTC | CASSLSLAGGQETQYF
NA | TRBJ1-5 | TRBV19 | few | TGTGCCAGTAAGGCGGCAGGGTGGCAGCCCCAGCATTTT | CASKAAGWQPQHF
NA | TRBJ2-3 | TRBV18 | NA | TGTGCCAGCTCCCCACCCTTGGTGAGCCCAACGCAGTATTTT | CASSPPLVSPTQYF
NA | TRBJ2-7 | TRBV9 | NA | TGTGCCAGCAGCGCGGGGGGGACAGAGTTCTACGAGCAGTACTTC | CASSAGGTEFYEQYF
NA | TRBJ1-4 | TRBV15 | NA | TGTGCCACCAGCAGAGATCCCCAGGGGAGAGGGGATGAAAAACTGTTTTTT | CATSRDPQGRGDEKLFF
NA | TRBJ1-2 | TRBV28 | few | TGTGCCAGCAGTTTGGGCAGGGGAGTCGGCTACACCTTC | CASSLGRGVGYTF
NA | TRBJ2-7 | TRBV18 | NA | TGTGCCAGCTCGGTCGGTGACGGGTACGAGCAGTACTTC | CASSVGDGYEQYF
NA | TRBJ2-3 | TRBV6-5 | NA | TGTGCCAGCAGTTCCAGCGGGTTGGGCACAGATACGCAGTATTTT | CASSSSGLGTDTQYF
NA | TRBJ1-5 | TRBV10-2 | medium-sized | TGCGCCAGCAGTGAGTCCCGGTATCAGCCCCAGCATTTT | CASSESRYQPQHF
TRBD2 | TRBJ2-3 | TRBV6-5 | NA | TGTGCCAGCAGTTCGGAGCGGGGATACACAGATACGCAGTATTTT | CASSSERGYTDTQYF
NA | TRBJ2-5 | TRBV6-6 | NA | TGTGCCAGCAGCCTCCGGAGGGACGAGACCCAGTACTTC | CASSLRRDETQYF
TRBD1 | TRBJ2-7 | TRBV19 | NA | TGTGCCACGGGACAGGGGATATACGAGCAGTACTTC | CATGQGIYEQYF
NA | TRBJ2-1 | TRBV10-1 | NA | TGCGCCAGCAGTGAGTCGTCGGGTTCCTACAATGAGCAGTTCTTC | CASSESSGSYNEQFF
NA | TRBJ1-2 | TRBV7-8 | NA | TGTGCCAGCAGCGAATACAGGGTGATCCCCCTTACTAACTATGGCTACACCTTC | CASSEYRVIPLTNYGYTF
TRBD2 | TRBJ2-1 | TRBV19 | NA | TGTGCCAGTAGTATAGGTAGCGGGGGGGTTTGGCATGAGCAGTTCTTC | CASSIGSGGVWHEQFF
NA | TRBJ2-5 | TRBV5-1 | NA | TGCGCCAGCAGCTTGGGGTCAGGCTGGGAGACCCAGTACTTC | CASSLGSGWETQYF
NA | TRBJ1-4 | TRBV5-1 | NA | TGCGCCAGCAGCCTGTCGACGGTCCGAGGGGAAAAACTGTTTTTT | CASSLSTVRGEKLFF
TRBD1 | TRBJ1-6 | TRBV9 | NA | TGTGCCAGCAGCAGGGGAGGGGGACAGGATAATTCACCCCTCCACTTT | CASSRGGGQDNSPLHF
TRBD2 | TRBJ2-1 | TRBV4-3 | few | TGCGCCAGCAGCCAAGAGTCAGCGGGGGTGCACAATGAGCAGTTCTTC | CASSQESAGVHNEQFF
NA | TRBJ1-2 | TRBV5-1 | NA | TGCGCCAGCAGCTTGGCGGGGGGTGGATATGGCTACACCTTC | CASSLAGGGYGYTF
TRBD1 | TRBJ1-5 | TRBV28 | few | TGTGCCAGCAACTTCCCTCCGGACAGGGGGCTGTCAAGCAATCAGCCCCAGCATTTT | CASNFPPDRGLSSNQPQHF
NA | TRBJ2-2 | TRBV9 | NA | TGTGCCAGCAGCGCCAATAGTAGGGGTAGCACCGGGGAGCTGTTTTTT | CASSANSRGSTGELFF
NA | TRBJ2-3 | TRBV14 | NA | TGTGCCAGCAGCCCCCGCGGGGTTTCCACAGATACGCAGTATTTT | CASSPRGVSTDTQYF
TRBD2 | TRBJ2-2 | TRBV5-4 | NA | TGTGCCAGCAGCGACCGACTAGCGGGCAAGAACACCGGGGAGCTGTTTTTT | CASSDRLAGKNTGELFF
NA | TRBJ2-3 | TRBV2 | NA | TGTGCCAGCAGACCCTTAGGGGGAGGCACAGATACGCAGTATTTT | CASRPLGGGTDTQYF